A selection of T cell receptor beta chains follows, all from one sample in a study of shared clonotypes between healthy human individuals. Libraries were prepared by immunoSEQ multiplex PCR; TCRdb keeps only in-frame clonotypes and omits some of them. The sample gives under 200,000 clones, around 93% of which show up once; 0.067% is in the top ten. The sample comprised naive CD4+ T cells sorted from blood. These receptors were taken from a woman in her twenties or thirties in good health. Both conserved end residues are part of each CDR3. The order of the fields is CDR3 DNA, CDR3 protein, D gene, V gene, J gene, clone size. The D gene is left open where the match is weak. Clone sizes are given selectively: once, few, many, or a class where the clone is expanded.

CDR3nt: TGTGCCAGCAGCCGGGGTCCAGGAGAGGGTTCACCCCTCCACTTT; CDR3aa: CASSRGPGEGSPLHF; d_gene: NA; v_gene: TRBV5-6; j_gene: TRBJ1-6; abundance: NA
CDR3nt: TGTGCCAGTAGTATAGTACCTAGCGGGAGAATCTACAATGAGCAGTTCTTC; CDR3aa: CASSIVPSGRIYNEQFF; d_gene: TRBD2; v_gene: TRBV19; j_gene: TRBJ2-1; abundance: NA
CDR3nt: TGTGCCAGCAGCTTAGCGGCCAGCTCCTACGAGCAGTACTTC; CDR3aa: CASSLAASSYEQYF; d_gene: NA; v_gene: TRBV7-9; j_gene: TRBJ2-7; abundance: NA
CDR3nt: TGTGCCAGCAGTGAAGCCCTGGACTACTCCTACGAGCAGTACTTC; CDR3aa: CASSEALDYSYEQYF; d_gene: NA; v_gene: TRBV6-1; j_gene: TRBJ2-7; abundance: NA
CDR3nt: TGTGCCAGCAGCTTGGCTAGGGCAGGCTCTGGAAACACCATATATTTT; CDR3aa: CASSLARAGSGNTIYF; d_gene: NA; v_gene: TRBV5-5; j_gene: TRBJ1-3; abundance: once
CDR3nt: TGTGCCAGCAGTTTGGGTGGGGCCAACGTCCTGACTTTC; CDR3aa: CASSLGGANVLTF; d_gene: NA; v_gene: TRBV28; j_gene: TRBJ2-6; abundance: NA
CDR3nt: TGTGCCAGCAACTCTTATAGTGGACCCAATGAGCAGTTCTTC; CDR3aa: CASNSYSGPNEQFF; d_gene: NA; v_gene: TRBV5-4; j_gene: TRBJ2-1; abundance: NA
CDR3nt: TGTGCCAGCAGCTTAGATGTTTGGAGTAATGAGCAGTACTTC; CDR3aa: CASSLDVWSNEQYF; d_gene: NA; v_gene: TRBV11-2; j_gene: TRBJ2-5; abundance: NA
CDR3nt: TGTGCCAGTACCAGACTAGCGGGAGGAAACTACGAGCAGTACTTC; CDR3aa: CASTRLAGGNYEQYF; d_gene: TRBD2; v_gene: TRBV19; j_gene: TRBJ2-7; abundance: NA
CDR3nt: TGTGCCTGGGACAGGGGCTTTGGAAACACCATATATTTT; CDR3aa: CAWDRGFGNTIYF; d_gene: TRBD1; v_gene: TRBV30; j_gene: TRBJ1-3; abundance: once
CDR3nt: TGTGCCAGCAGCCGGGGCATGGGCGGGTTGAGCGGGGAGCTGTTTTTT; CDR3aa: CASSRGMGGLSGELFF; d_gene: NA; v_gene: TRBV11-3; j_gene: TRBJ2-2; abundance: NA
CDR3nt: TGTGCCAGCAGTAAGATAGCGGGAGTGCACGAGCAGTACTTC; CDR3aa: CASSKIAGVHEQYF; d_gene: TRBD2; v_gene: TRBV27; j_gene: TRBJ2-7; abundance: NA
CDR3nt: TGTGCCAGCAGTCCCGCCTCCTATGGCTACACCTTC; CDR3aa: CASSPASYGYTF; d_gene: NA; v_gene: TRBV28; j_gene: TRBJ1-2; abundance: NA
CDR3nt: TGTGCCAGCAGCTTAGGAGGAGGACTAGGTCGAGAGACCCAGTACTTC; CDR3aa: CASSLGGGLGRETQYF; d_gene: TRBD2; v_gene: TRBV7-2; j_gene: TRBJ2-5; abundance: NA
CDR3nt: TGTGCCAGCAGAGAGGACCGAAGCTCCTACAATGAGCAGTTCTTC; CDR3aa: CASREDRSSYNEQFF; d_gene: NA; v_gene: TRBV6-5; j_gene: TRBJ2-1; abundance: NA
CDR3nt: TGTGCCAGCAGTTTAGGACTAGCGGCCTCCTACGAGCAGTACTTC; CDR3aa: CASSLGLAASYEQYF; d_gene: TRBD2; v_gene: TRBV7-2; j_gene: TRBJ2-7; abundance: NA
CDR3nt: TGTGCCAGCAGTGAATTGCCATCCGGGATTGCTCACGAGCAGTACTTC; CDR3aa: CASSELPSGIAHEQYF; d_gene: NA; v_gene: TRBV2; j_gene: TRBJ2-7; abundance: NA
CDR3nt: TGTGCCAGCAGTTCCCTAGCGGGAGCTGGGTTCGGCGAGCAGTACTTC; CDR3aa: CASSSLAGAGFGEQYF; d_gene: TRBD2; v_gene: TRBV28; j_gene: TRBJ2-7; abundance: NA
CDR3nt: TGTGCCAGCAGTCCCTCATGGGGGCCGCCAGCTAACTATGGCTACACCTTC; CDR3aa: CASSPSWGPPANYGYTF; d_gene: NA; v_gene: TRBV28; j_gene: TRBJ1-2; abundance: NA
CDR3nt: TGCGCCAGCAGCGCCTCGGGACACCGTATCATCAAGGAGACCCAGTACTTC; CDR3aa: CASSASGHRIIKETQYF; d_gene: NA; v_gene: TRBV5-1; j_gene: TRBJ2-5; abundance: NA
CDR3nt: TGTGCCAGCTCAACGACCCCCTACGAGCAGTACTTC; CDR3aa: CASSTTPYEQYF; d_gene: NA; v_gene: TRBV18; j_gene: TRBJ2-7; abundance: NA
CDR3nt: TGTGCCAGCAGTTACTCGGACAGGGAGACCCAGTACTTC; CDR3aa: CASSYSDRETQYF; d_gene: TRBD1; v_gene: TRBV6-5; j_gene: TRBJ2-5; abundance: NA
CDR3nt: TGTGCCAGCAGCCTCCACAGGGAGGGGACTGAAGCTTTCTTT; CDR3aa: CASSLHREGTEAFF; d_gene: NA; v_gene: TRBV7-8; j_gene: TRBJ1-1; abundance: NA
CDR3nt: TGTGCCAGCAGTTACGTGTCAGCGCGCCCTTCATACGAGCAGTACTTC; CDR3aa: CASSYVSARPSYEQYF; d_gene: NA; v_gene: TRBV6-5; j_gene: TRBJ2-7; abundance: NA
CDR3nt: TGCGCCAGCAGCTTTGGGCTAGCGGGGGAGACCCAGTACTTC; CDR3aa: CASSFGLAGETQYF; d_gene: TRBD2; v_gene: TRBV5-1; j_gene: TRBJ2-5; abundance: once